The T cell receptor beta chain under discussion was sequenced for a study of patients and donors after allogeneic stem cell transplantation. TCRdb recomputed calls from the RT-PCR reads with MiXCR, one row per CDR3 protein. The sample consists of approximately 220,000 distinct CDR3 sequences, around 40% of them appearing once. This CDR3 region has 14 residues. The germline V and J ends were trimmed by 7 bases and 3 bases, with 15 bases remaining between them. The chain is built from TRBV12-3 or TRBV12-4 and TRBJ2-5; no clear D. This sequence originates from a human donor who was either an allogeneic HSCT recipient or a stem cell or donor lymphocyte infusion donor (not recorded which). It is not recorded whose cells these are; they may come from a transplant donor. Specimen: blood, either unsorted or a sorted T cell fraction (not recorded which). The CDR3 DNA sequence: TGTGCCAGCACTACGGACCATAACAAAGAGACCCAGTACTTC. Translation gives CASTTDHNKETQYF.